This TCR beta chain was profiled in a study of T cells in Graves' hyperthyroidism and ophthalmopathy. At the level of the study: Peripheral blood was drawn at first diagnosis, prior to all treatment.

This clonotype was observed once. Authors of the study amplified TCR beta CDR3 regions from RNA transcripts. Using the HTBI primer set, a first-round RT-PCR was run on the TCR CDR3. TCRdb called the multiplex PCR reads again in MiXCR, with one record for every CDR3 protein. The sample consists of fewer than 600,000 distinct CDR3 sequences, approximately 15% of them appearing once. If no ophthalmopathy progression occurred within 18 months, Graves' hyperthyroidism was stable. Exclusion criteria comprised uncontrolled infection, other autoimmune disease, pregnancy or lactation. Diagnosing involved the use of clinical symptoms, serum thyroxine and TRAb, thyroid ultrasound and orbital computed tomography. The sequence was obtained from a woman aged 18-29 years with Graves' hyperthyroidism. Material: blood.

The chain's CDR3 is CSARGDRGSGEQYF. Written as DNA, the CDR3 is TGCAGTGCTAGAGGGGACAGGGGGTCAGGTGAGCAGTACTTC. The V gene is TRBV20-1, the J gene TRBJ2-7; 11 bases are shared with TRBD1. The CDR3 loop spans 14 amino acids. With V trimmed by 1 base and J by 7 bases, 6 bases remained unmatched. CDR1 DFQATT and CDR2 SNEGSKA come from the germline V gene (reference sequence).